The 30 T cell receptor beta chains presented below share a single source sample, sequenced in a study of blood T cell repertoires in COVID-19 (dated by TCRdb to the early 2020s). Libraries came from the immunoSEQ multiplex PCR assay. As stored in TCRdb, this immuneACCESS dataset retains in-frame rearrangements with V and J assigned. A fraction of the clones does not appear; measured against another copy, unresolved V genes explain less than half of the discrepancy, and the remainder lacks a known reason. For this sample there are around 240,000 clones; 85% appear just once. The ten largest clones capture about 1% of the sample. Sequenced: peripheral blood. These receptors originate from a man between 35 and 55 years old with acute or convalescent COVID-19.

This sequence joins TRBV6-4 and TRBJ1-6; D is unclear. V lost 5 bases and J lost 5, with 13 bases in between. The CDR3 is made up of 15 amino acids. CDR1 and CDR2 from the germline V gene are MRHNA and SNTAGT. The CDR3 DNA follows: TGTGCCAGCAGTCCTTTAGCATCCAATAATTCACCCCTCCACTTT. Its protein is CASSPLASNNSPLHF.

The chain combines TRBV10-1 with TRBJ1-2, with D perhaps matching TRBD1 (5 bases). Trimming left V 2 bases short and J 7 bases short, with 11 bases between. In germline, CDR1 is WNHNN, CDR2 SYGVQD (reference sequence). This CDR3 is built from 13 residues. The CDR3 spells CASSEDSRVGYTF. The CDR3 coding sequence is TGCGCCAGCAGTGAGGACAGCCGCGTTGGCTACACCTTC.

The chain carries TRBV3-1 (or the pseudogene TRBV3-2) and TRBJ2-7; 9 bases agree with TRBD1. V shed 2 bases, J shed 6 bases, and the junction held 5 bases outside the gene matches. This CDR3 spans 14 amino acids. The V gene's germline CDR1 is LGHDT and CDR2 YNNKEL (reference sequence). CDR3 in amino acids: CASSQRDRDPEQYF. The CDR3 DNA is TGTGCCAGCAGCCAAAGGGACAGGGACCCCGAGCAGTACTTC.

The rearrangement links TRBV6-5 to TRBJ1-1; tentatively, D is TRBD1 (5 bases). Germline lookup yields CDR1 MNHEY and CDR2 SVGAGI. The V gene lost 8 bases and the J gene lost 0 bases, with 16 bases spanning the gap. This CDR3 has 15 amino acids. CDR3 residues: CASSLGQVMNTEAFF. DNA of the CDR3: TGTGCCAGCTCCTTGGGGCAGGTCATGAACACTGAAGCTTTCTTT.

The rearrangement links TRBV19 to TRBJ2-1; TRBD2 matches 9 bases. There are 18 residues in the CDR3. The germline CDR1 and CDR2 sequences are LNHDA and SQIVND (reference sequence). Losses at the gene ends were 3 bases for V and 0 bases for J; bases not matched to a gene: 9. The CDR3 sequence: CASSMKESSGSSYNEQFF. DNA of the CDR3: TGTGCCAGTAGTATGAAGGAGAGTAGCGGGAGCTCCTACAATGAGCAGTTCTTC.

This clone came up once. The gene calls are TRBV6-2 or TRBV6-3 and TRBJ1-1, with no clear D. Trimming removed 6 bases at V and 3 bases at J, with 11 bases between. The CDR3 totals 13 residues. The germline CDR1 and CDR2 sequences are MNHEY and SVGEGT. CDR3: CASSFEGDTEAFF. The CDR3 DNA is TGTGCCAGCAGCTTTGAGGGCGACACTGAAGCTTTCTTT.

The genes are TRBV4-1 and TRBJ2-7, with D uncertain. The V gene lost 3 bases and the J gene lost 1 base, with 10 bases spanning the gap. The germline V gene has CDR1 MGHRA and CDR2 YSYEKL. There are 14 residues in the CDR3. The DNA of the CDR3 is TGCGCCAGCAGCCAGACGAGAGGTTCCTACGAGCAGTACTTC. Protein sequence: CASSQTRGSYEQYF.

Comments on this clone: Other DNA variants within this sample encode the same CDR3. The chain uses TRBV19 and TRBJ1-5; no clear D gene. Looked up from germline, CDR1 is LNHDA and CDR2 is SQIVND (reference sequence). V was shortened by 1 base and J by 7 bases, with 5 bases between the two germline ends. CDR3 length: 12 amino acids. The CDR3 loop reads CASSIGGQPQHF. For the CDR3, the DNA is TGTGCCAGTAGTATAGGAGGACAGCCCCAGCATTTT.

In nucleotides, the CDR3 is TGTGCCAGCAGCTCCGGGACTGGCTACAATGAGCAGTTCTTC. Protein product: CASSSGTGYNEQFF. V gene TRBV7-3 combines with J gene TRBJ2-1; weak D call: TRBD2 (6 bases). The CDR3 covers 14 residues. V lost 4 bases, J lost 3 bases, and 10 bases lay in between. Germline loops: CDR1 SGHTA, CDR2 FQGTGA.

The V gene is TRBV4-2, the J gene TRBJ2-2, with no clear D. V was shortened by 1 base and J by 5 bases, with 11 bases between the two germline ends. Germline V gives CDR1 LGHNA, CDR2 YNFKEQ. This CDR3 is 15 amino acids long. The CDR3 loop reads CASSQGGKLTGELFF. In nucleotides, the CDR3 is TGTGCCAGCAGCCAAGGCGGTAAATTAACCGGGGAGCTGTTTTTT.

This chain links TRBV5-1 with TRBJ1-1, with unresolved D. V dropped 1 base and J dropped 3 bases, with 7 bases sitting between them. Germline values: CDR1 SGHRS, CDR2 YFSETQ. The CDR3 sequence is 13 residues long. The CDR3 region has the DNA TGCGCCAGCAGCTTGCGGCGGGACACTGAAGCTTTCTTT. It yields the protein CASSLRRDTEAFF.

In this sample, this clone turned up a few times. This chain joins TRBV24-1 and TRBJ2-1, with TRBD1 as a possible D gene (7 bases). Trimming took off 0 bases at V and 5 bases at J, with 13 bases between the two ends. This CDR3 spans 16 amino acids. The germline CDR1 and CDR2 sequences are KGHDR and SFDVKD. CDR3 loop: CATSDLRQGGDNEQFF. The CDR3 DNA sequence: TGTGCCACCAGTGATTTGCGGCAGGGGGGCGACAATGAGCAGTTCTTC.

The chain joins TRBV12-5 to TRBJ2-5; D might be TRBD2 (5 bases). CDR1 is LGHNT and CDR2 is FRNRAP in the germline V gene. CDR3 length: 17 amino acids. V was pared by 0 bases and J by 1 base, with 15 bases between. As DNA, the CDR3 is TGTGCTAGTGGTTTGGTTGAGGGCGCCGAACTCCAAGAGACCCAGTACTTC. Encoded protein: CASGLVEGAELQETQYF.

This clone was recorded only once. CDR3 protein: CAWSIRTSDIGELFF. As DNA, the CDR3 is TGTGCCTGGAGTATTCGGACTAGCGATATCGGGGAGCTGTTTTTT. This sequence joins TRBV30 and TRBJ2-2; 9 bases line up with TRBD2. The trim removed 2 bases at V and 7 bases at J, leaving 8 bases unmatched. Germline V CDR1 and CDR2: GTSNPN, SVGIG (reference sequence). The CDR3 length is 15 residues.

The chain employs TRBV27 and TRBJ2-1; 8 bases fit TRBD1. The CDR3 spans 15 residues. V lost 6 bases to trimming and J lost 2 bases; unmatched junction nucleotides: 6. Germline V gives CDR1 MNHEY, CDR2 SMNVEV (reference sequence). DNA for the CDR3: TGTGCCAGCAGCCGACAGGGGAAAGCCTACAATGAGCAGTTCTTC. Translating gives CASSRQGKAYNEQFF.

This chain uses TRBV15 with TRBJ2-5; the D is unclear. CDR1 LNHNV and CDR2 YYDKDF come from the germline V gene (reference sequence). The CDR3 has 14 residues. V was shortened by 8 bases and J by 5 bases, with 18 bases between the two germline ends. CDR3 in amino acids: CATARIGWRETQYF. CDR3 DNA: TGTGCCACCGCTAGGATCGGTTGGCGGGAGACCCAGTACTTC.

The chain is built from TRBV6-5 and TRBJ1-2, with a possible D match to TRBD1 (6 bases). Trimming cost V 6 bases and J 3 bases, with 17 bases left between them. Germline CDR1 reads MNHEY; CDR2 reads SVGAGI. The CDR3 covers 15 residues. As DNA, the CDR3 is TGTGCCAGCAGGCAAGAGGGGGGGGGCGACTATGGCTACACCTTC. Translation: CASRQEGGGDYGYTF.

The chain employs TRBV11-2 and TRBJ2-7; TRBD1 agrees at 7 bases. CDR3 length: 15 residues. Germline CDR1 reads SGHAT; CDR2 reads FQNNGV. Trimming cost V 1 base and J 2 bases; bases outside gene matches: 5. The CDR3 protein is CASSLVGDSTYEQYF. CDR3 sequence (DNA): TGTGCCAGCAGCTTAGTTGGGGACAGCACCTACGAGCAGTACTTC.

V gene TRBV5-1 combines with J gene TRBJ2-5; TRBD2 matches at 12 bases. Germline values: CDR1 SGHRS, CDR2 YFSETQ. This CDR3 contains 16 residues. Trimming took 2 bases from V and 2 from J; bases not matched to a gene: 4. The DNA for the CDR3 is TGCGCCAGCAGCTTAGGGACTAGCGGGTTTCAAGAGACCCAGTACTTC. Protein: CASSLGTSGFQETQYF.

This clone counts as medium-sized (0.01 to 0.1%). The V and J genes are TRBV4-3 and TRBJ1-2; the D is unclear. V lost 0 bases and J lost 5, with 13 bases in between. The germline V gene has CDR1 LGHNA and CDR2 YSLEER. This CDR3 has 15 residues. The CDR3 bases are TGCGCCAGCAGCCAAGATCGGAGCAGAGTTTATGGCTACACCTTC. Translating it yields CASSQDRSRVYGYTF.

The rearrangement joins TRBV9 to TRBJ2-5; D is perhaps TRBD1 (6 bases). Germline V gives CDR1 SGDLS, CDR2 YYNGEE. Trimming took off 1 base at V and 3 bases at J, with 10 bases between the two ends. The CDR3 is made up of 14 amino acids. DNA for the CDR3: TGTGCCAGCAGCGTAACAGGGACCGAAGAGACCCAGTACTTC. It is translated as CASSVTGTEETQYF.

The rearrangement uses TRBV5-1 and TRBJ1-3; 7 bases are a match to TRBD1. Germline V CDR1 and CDR2: SGHRS, YFSETQ. CDR3 length: 16 residues. J was trimmed by 0 bases and V by 2 bases; bases with no gene match: 5. This chain's CDR3 is CASSFTGEPSGNTIYF. CDR3 DNA: TGCGCCAGCAGCTTTACAGGGGAGCCCTCTGGAAACACCATATATTTT. The variable domain in full, with the rest retrieved from reference TRBV5-1 and TRBJ1-3, is KAGVTQTPRYLIKTRGQQVTLSCSPISGHRSVSWYQQTPGQGLQFLFEYFSETQRNKGNFPGRFSGRQFSNSRSEMNVSTLELGDSALYLCASSFTGEPSGNTIYFGEGSWLTVV.

The rearrangement joins TRBV6-1 to TRBJ1-2; tentatively, D is TRBD1 (6 bases). The V gene lost 3 bases and the J gene lost 6 bases, with 14 bases spanning the gap. Germline V gene data show CDR1 as MNHNS and CDR2 as SASEGT. The CDR3 is 14 amino acids. CDR3 residues: CASSDPRGQDGYTF. CDR3 DNA sequence: TGTGCCAGCAGTGACCCCAGGGGTCAGGATGGCTACACCTTC.

This sequence joins TRBV19 and TRBJ1-2; 7 positions match TRBD1. Germline values: CDR1 LNHDA, CDR2 SQIVND (reference sequence). The CDR3 runs to 14 residues. J gave up 2 bases and V 2 bases, and 2 bases lay outside the gene matches. The CDR3 nucleotides are TGTGCCAGTAGTATAACAGGGGTCAACTATGGCTACACCTTC. This sequence encodes CASSITGVNYGYTF.

This sequence joins TRBV19 and TRBJ1-1, with D possibly TRBD1 on 5 matching bases. V shed 0 bases and J shed 6 bases, with 8 bases lying between them. This CDR3 has 13 residues. Germline assignment: CDR1 LNHDA and CDR2 SQIVND (reference sequence). The CDR3 loop reads CASSIDQGSEAFF. The DNA for the CDR3 is TGTGCCAGTAGTATAGATCAGGGATCTGAAGCTTTCTTT.

This chain links TRBV9 with TRBJ2-1; the D gene is possibly TRBD1 (6 bases). Germline V gene lookup returns CDR1 SGDLS and CDR2 YYNGEE. The CDR3 length is 16 residues. V gave up 3 bases and J gave up 1 base, with 14 bases separating them. CDR3 sequence (DNA): TGTGCCAGCAGCGCATCAGGGGTTCGATCCTACAATGAGCAGTTCTTC. Translated, it gives CASSASGVRSYNEQFF.

The chain employs TRBV4-1 and TRBJ2-3; a possible D gene is TRBD2 (7 bases). The V gene's germline CDR1 is MGHRA and CDR2 YSYEKL. CDR3 length equals 14 residues. Trimming took 6 bases from V and 3 from J, leaving 13 bases between them. DNA of the CDR3: TGCGCCAGCAGTCGGGGGGCGGGGACAGATACGCAGTATTTT. Translation gives CASSRGAGTDTQYF.

The genes are TRBV6-2 or TRBV6-3 and TRBJ1-1; D is unresolved. The CDR3 consists of 11 residues. Trimming cost V 6 bases and J 4 bases, with 6 bases left between them. CDR1 and CDR2 (germline): MNHEY, SVGEGT. CDR3 sequence (DNA): TGTGCCAGCAGCCTGGCCACTGAAGCTTTCTTT. Its protein product is CASSLATEAFF.

This chain connects TRBV30 to TRBJ1-1; D call uncertain. Germline-derived CDR1 and CDR2 are GTSNPN and SVGIG (reference sequence). This CDR3 is 15 amino acids long. The V and J ends lost 0 bases and 6 bases respectively, with 17 bases between them. The CDR3 spells CAWSVGGLGNPEAFF. Here the CDR3 DNA reads TGTGCCTGGAGTGTAGGAGGGTTGGGAAATCCTGAAGCTTTCTTT. The complete variable domain, with remaining parts taken from reference TRBV30 and TRBJ1-1, reads SQTIHQWPATLVQPVGSPLSLECTVEGTSNPNLYWYRQAAGRGLQLLFYSVGIGQISSEVPQNLSASRPQDRQFILSSKKLLLSDSGFYLCAWSVGGLGNPEAFFGQGTRLTVV.

This chain uses TRBV30 with TRBJ1-5; a possible D gene is TRBD1 (5 bases). Germline CDR1 is GTSNPN and CDR2 is SVGIG (reference sequence). Trimming shortened V by 3 bases and J by 8 bases, and 8 bases separated the two germline ends. The CDR3 has 11 residues. The CDR3 loop is CAWSVGEPQHF. The CDR3 DNA sequence: TGTGCCTGGAGCGTAGGGGAGCCCCAGCATTTT.